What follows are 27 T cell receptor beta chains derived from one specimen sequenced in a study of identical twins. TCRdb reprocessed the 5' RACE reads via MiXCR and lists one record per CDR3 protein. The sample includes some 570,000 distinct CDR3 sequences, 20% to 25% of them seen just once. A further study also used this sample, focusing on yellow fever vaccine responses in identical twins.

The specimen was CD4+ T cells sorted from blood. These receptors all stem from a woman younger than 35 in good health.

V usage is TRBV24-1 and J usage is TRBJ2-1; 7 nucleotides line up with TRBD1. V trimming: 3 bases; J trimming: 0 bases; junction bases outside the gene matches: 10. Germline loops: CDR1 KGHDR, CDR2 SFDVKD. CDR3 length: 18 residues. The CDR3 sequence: CATSDEIQGRVSYNEQFF. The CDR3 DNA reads TGTGCCACCAGTGATGAAATACAGGGGCGGGTCTCCTACAATGAGCAGTTCTTC.

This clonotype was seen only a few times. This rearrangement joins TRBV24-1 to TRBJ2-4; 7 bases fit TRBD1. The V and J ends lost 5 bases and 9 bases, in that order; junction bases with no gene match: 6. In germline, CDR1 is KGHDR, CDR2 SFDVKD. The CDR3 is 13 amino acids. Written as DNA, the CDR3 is TGTGCCACCAGTGCACAGGGGTCCTCCATTCAGTACTTC. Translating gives CATSAQGSSIQYF.

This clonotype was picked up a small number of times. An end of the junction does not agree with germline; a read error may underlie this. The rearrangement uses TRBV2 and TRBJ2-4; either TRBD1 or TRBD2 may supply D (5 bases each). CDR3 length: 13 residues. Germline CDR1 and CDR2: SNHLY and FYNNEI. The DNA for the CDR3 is TGTGCCAGCAGTGAGGTTGGGGCCGGCGGGTTGGGCTTC. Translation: CASSEVGAGGLGF.

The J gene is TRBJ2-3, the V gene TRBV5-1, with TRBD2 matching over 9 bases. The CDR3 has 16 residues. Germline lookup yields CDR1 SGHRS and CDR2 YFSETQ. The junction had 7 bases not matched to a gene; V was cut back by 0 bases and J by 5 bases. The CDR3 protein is CASSLEAGGRGDTQYF. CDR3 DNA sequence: TGCGCCAGCAGCTTGGAAGCGGGAGGCCGGGGAGATACGCAGTATTTT.

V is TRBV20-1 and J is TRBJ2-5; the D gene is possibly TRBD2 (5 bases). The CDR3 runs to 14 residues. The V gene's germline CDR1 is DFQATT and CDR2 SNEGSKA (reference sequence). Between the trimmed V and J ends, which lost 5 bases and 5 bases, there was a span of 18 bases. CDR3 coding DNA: TGCAGTGCTTCACTACTAGTATCCGAGGAGACCCAGTACTTC. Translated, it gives CSASLLVSEETQYF.

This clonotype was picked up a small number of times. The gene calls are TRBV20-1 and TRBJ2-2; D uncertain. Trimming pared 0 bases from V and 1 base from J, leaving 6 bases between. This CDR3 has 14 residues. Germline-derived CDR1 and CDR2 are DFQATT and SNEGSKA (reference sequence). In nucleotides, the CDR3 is TGCAGTGCTAGAGATTACAGGAACACCGGGGAGCTGTTTTTT. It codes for CSARDYRNTGELFF.

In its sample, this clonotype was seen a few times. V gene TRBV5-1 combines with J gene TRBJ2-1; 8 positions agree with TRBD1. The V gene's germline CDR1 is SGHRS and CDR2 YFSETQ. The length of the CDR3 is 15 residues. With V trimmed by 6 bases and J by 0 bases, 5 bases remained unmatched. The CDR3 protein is CASTRTGSSYNEQFF. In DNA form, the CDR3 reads TGCGCCAGCACCAGGACAGGGAGCTCCTACAATGAGCAGTTCTTC.

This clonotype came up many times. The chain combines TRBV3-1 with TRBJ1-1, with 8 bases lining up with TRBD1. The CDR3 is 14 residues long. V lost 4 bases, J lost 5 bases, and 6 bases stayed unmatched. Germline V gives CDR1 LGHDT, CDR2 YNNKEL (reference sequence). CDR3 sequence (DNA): TGTGCCAGCAGCCTGCAGGGGGCGAGGACTGAAGCTTTCTTT. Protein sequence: CASSLQGARTEAFF.

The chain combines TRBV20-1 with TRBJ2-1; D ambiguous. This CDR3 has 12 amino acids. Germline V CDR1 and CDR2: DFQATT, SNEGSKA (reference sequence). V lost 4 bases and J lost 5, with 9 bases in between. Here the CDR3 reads CSATRANNEQFF. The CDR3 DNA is TGCAGTGCTACACGGGCCAACAATGAGCAGTTCTTC.

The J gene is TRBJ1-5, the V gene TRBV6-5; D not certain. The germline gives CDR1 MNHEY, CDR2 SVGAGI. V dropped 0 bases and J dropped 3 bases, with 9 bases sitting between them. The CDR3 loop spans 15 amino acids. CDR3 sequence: CASSYSMAYNQPQHF. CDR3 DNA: TGTGCCAGCAGTTACTCTATGGCTTACAATCAGCCCCAGCATTTT.

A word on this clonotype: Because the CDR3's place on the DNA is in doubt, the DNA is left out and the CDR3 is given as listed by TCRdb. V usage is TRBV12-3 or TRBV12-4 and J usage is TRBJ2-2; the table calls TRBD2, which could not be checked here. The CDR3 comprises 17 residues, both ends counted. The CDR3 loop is CASSSSGLAGVAGELFF.

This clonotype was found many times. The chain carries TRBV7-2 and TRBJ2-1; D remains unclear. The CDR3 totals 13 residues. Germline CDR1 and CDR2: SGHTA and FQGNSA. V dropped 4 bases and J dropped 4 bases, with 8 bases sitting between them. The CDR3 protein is CASSSARYNEQFF. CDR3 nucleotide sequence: TGTGCCAGCAGCTCCGCTAGATACAATGAGCAGTTCTTC.

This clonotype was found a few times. CDR3 sequence reads: CASSGTSGRSDTQYF. The CDR3, as DNA: TGTGCCAGCAGCGGGACTAGCGGGAGATCAGATACGCAGTATTTT. The chain is built from TRBV7-6 and TRBJ2-3, with 14 bases lining up with TRBD2. V was pared by 5 bases and J by 4 bases, with 2 bases of the junction left unmatched. The CDR3 runs to 15 residues. Germline V gives CDR1 SGHVS, CDR2 FNYEAQ.

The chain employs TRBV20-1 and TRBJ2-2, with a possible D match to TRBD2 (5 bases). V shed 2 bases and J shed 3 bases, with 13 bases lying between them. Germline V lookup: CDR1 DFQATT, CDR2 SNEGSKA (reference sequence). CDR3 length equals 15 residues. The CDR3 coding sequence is TGCAGTGCTAGAAGAACCGGGATCTACACCGGGGAGCTGTTTTTT. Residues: CSARRTGIYTGELFF.

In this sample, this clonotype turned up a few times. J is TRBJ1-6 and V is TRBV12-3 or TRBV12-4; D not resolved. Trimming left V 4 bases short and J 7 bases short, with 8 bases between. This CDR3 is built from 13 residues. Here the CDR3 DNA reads TGTGCCAGCAGTTGGGGTCTCAATTCACCCCTCCACTTT. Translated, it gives CASSWGLNSPLHF.

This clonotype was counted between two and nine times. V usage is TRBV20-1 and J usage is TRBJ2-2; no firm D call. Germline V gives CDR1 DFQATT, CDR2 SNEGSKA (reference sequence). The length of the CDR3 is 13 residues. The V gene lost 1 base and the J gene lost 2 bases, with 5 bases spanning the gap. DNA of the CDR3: TGCAGTGCTAGAGCTACTAACACCGGGGAGCTGTTTTTT. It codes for CSARATNTGELFF.

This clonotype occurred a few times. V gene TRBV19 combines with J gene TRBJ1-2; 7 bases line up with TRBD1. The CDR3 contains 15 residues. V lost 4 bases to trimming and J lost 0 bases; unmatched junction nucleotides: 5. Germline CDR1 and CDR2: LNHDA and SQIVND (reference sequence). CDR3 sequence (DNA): TGTGCCAGTAGTACCCGGGACAGACCTAACTATGGCTACACCTTC. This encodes CASSTRDRPNYGYTF.

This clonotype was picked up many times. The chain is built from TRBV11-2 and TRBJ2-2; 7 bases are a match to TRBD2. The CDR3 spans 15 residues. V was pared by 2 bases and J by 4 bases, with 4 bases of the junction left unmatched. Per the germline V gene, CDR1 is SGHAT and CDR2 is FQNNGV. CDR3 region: CASSLSGMGTGELFF. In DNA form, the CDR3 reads TGTGCCAGCAGCTTAAGCGGGATGGGCACCGGGGAGCTGTTTTTT.

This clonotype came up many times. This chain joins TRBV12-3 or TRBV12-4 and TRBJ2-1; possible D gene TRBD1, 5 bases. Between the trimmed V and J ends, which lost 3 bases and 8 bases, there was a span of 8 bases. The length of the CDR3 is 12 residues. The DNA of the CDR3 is TGTGCCAGCAGTTTCTTAGGGGATGAGCAGTTCTTC. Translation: CASSFLGDEQFF.

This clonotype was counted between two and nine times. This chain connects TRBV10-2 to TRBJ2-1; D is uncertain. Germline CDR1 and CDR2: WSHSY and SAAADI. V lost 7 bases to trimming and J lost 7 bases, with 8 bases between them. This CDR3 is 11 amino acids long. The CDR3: CASIFLNEQFF. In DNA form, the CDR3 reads TGCGCCAGCATATTCCTGAATGAGCAGTTCTTC.

CDR3 DNA sequence: TGTGCCAGCTCAGCCCTTGGGACAGGACGGGGTGGAAATGAAAAACTGTTTTTT. Amino acid sequence: CASSALGTGRGGNEKLFF. V gene TRBV18 combines with J gene TRBJ1-4; 8 nucleotides match TRBD1. The V gene's germline CDR1 is KGHSH and CDR2 LQKENI. The CDR3 runs to 18 residues. The V gene end was trimmed by 5 bases and the J gene end by 5 bases; junction bases not matched to a gene: 16.

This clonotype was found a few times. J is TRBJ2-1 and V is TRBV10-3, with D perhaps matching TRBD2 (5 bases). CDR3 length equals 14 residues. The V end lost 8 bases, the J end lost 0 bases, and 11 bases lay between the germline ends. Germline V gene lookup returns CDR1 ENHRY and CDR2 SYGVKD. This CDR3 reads CAIGSPPSYNEQFF. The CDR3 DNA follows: TGTGCCATCGGGAGTCCGCCCTCCTACAATGAGCAGTTCTTC.

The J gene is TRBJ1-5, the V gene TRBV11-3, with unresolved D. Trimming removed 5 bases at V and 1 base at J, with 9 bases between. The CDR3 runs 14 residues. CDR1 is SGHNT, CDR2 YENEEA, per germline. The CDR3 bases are TGTGCCAGCAGCCCGGCGGGAAGCAATCAGCCCCAGCATTTT. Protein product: CASSPAGSNQPQHF.

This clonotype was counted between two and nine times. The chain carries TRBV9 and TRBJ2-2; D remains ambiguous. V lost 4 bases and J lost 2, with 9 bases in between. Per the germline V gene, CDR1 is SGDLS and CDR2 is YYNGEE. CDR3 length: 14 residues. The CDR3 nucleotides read TGTGCCAGCAGCACTTTGGTTAACACCGGGGAGCTGTTTTTT. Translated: CASSTLVNTGELFF.

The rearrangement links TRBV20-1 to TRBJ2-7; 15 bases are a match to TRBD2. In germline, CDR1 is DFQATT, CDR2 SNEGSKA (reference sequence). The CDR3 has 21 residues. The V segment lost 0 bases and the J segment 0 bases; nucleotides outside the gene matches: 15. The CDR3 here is CSARDARTSGRAHGNSYEQYF. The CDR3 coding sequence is TGCAGTGCTAGAGATGCCCGGACTAGCGGGAGGGCCCATGGAAACTCCTACGAGCAGTACTTC.

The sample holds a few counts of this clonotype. CDR3: CASSLGVGGSNQPQHF. The CDR3 DNA reads as TGTGCCAGCAGTTTAGGGGTCGGGGGTAGCAATCAGCCCCAGCATTTT. The chain links TRBV12-3 or TRBV12-4 to TRBJ1-5, with a tentative D call TRBD1 (5 bases). CDR3 size: 16 residues. V was clipped by 1 base and J by 0 bases, with 10 bases between them.

The CDR3 here is CASSYRVDWFYGYTF. CDR3 nucleotide sequence: TGTGCCAGCAGTTACCGGGTGGATTGGTTTTATGGCTACACCTTC. The chain recombines TRBV6-5 with TRBJ1-2; no firm D call. CDR3 length: 15 residues. Trimming cost V 2 bases and J 5 bases, with 15 bases left between them. CDR1 is MNHEY and CDR2 is SVGAGI in the germline V gene.